These 4 T cell receptor beta chains came from one sample sequenced in a study of cytomegalovirus exposure and HLA in healthy donors. PCR amplification relied on 60 Vbeta primers (plus 13 Jbeta primers). Sequencing was performed with immunoSEQ multiplex PCR; in TCRdb, only in-frame clones are kept and a portion is missing. The sample contains more than 85,000 clones, about 74% of which appear only once. Specimen: PBMCs. These TCRs come from a woman in her forties or fifties in good health and CMV-seropositive.

The chain carries TRBV29-1 and TRBJ2-2; 7 positions agree with TRBD2. The germline gives CDR1 SQVTM, CDR2 ANQGSEA. CDR3 length equals 16 residues. V was clipped by 5 bases and J by 6 bases; unmatched bases: 15. The CDR3, as DNA: TGCAGCGTTCTCGGGACTACAATTTTTGGTTCCGGGGAGCTGTTTTTT. This codes for CSVLGTTIFGSGELFF.

This clone was recorded once. This chain connects TRBV7-3 to TRBJ2-3; 12 positions agree with TRBD2. Trimming removed 2 bases from V and 3 bases from J; junction bases left unmatched: 3. The CDR3 totals 16 residues. From germline, CDR1 is SGHTA and CDR2 FQGTGA. The CDR3 DNA reads as TGTGCCAGCAGCTTACCTAGCGGGGGGGGTACAGATACGCAGTATTTT. Its translation: CASSLPSGGGTDTQYF. Using reference TRBV7-3 and TRBJ2-3 for the parts outside the CDR3, the full variable domain is GAGVSQTPSNKVTEKGKYVELRCDPISGHTALYWYRQSLGQGPEFLIYFQGTGAADDSGLPNDRFFAVRPEGSVSTLKIQRTERGDSAVYLCASSLPSGGGTDTQYFGPGTRLTVL.

The genes are TRBV6-5 and TRBJ1-2, with D possibly matching TRBD1 (6 bases). Deletions cut 1 base from V and 3 bases from J, with 12 bases between. The CDR3 contains 15 residues. CDR1 and CDR2 (germline): MNHEY, SVGAGI. The CDR3 loop reads CASSYLGGRDYGYTF. In DNA form, the CDR3 reads TGTGCCAGCAGTTACTTGGGGGGGCGGGACTATGGCTACACCTTC.

The CDR3 DNA follows: TGTGCCAGCACTCAAACCCGGAGCTCCTACGAGCAGTACTTC. This gives the protein CASTQTRSSYEQYF. The chain is built from TRBV6-6 and TRBJ2-7; D call uncertain. Deletions cut 7 bases from V and 0 bases from J, with 13 bases between. Germline V gene data show CDR1 as MNHNY and CDR2 as SVGAGI (reference sequence). The length of the CDR3 is 14 residues.